These 12 T cell receptor beta chains were all obtained from the same sample, sequenced in a study of vaccination effects on CD4 cells after COVID-19. Profiling relied on immunoSEQ multiplex PCR, and the TCRdb table lists in-frame clones only, not all of them. In the table there are about 73,000 clones, about four fifths of which are singletons. These receptors are not linked to any known antigen. Before any sequencing was done, the ViraFEST assay used viral peptide pools to expand antigen-specific CD4+ T cells. Culture lasted about ten days before CD4+ T cell isolation. Neither prior SARS-CoV-2 infection nor positive nucleocapsid antibodies were present in the vaccine recipients. This material consisted of CD4+ T cells from PBMCs cultured with HCoV-NL63 spike peptides, taken before COVID-19 vaccination. The receptor source for this set is a human donor who received a COVID-19 vaccine.

The chain links TRBV7-3 to TRBJ1-1, with D possibly being TRBD1 (5 bases). V dropped 4 bases and J dropped 1 base, with 7 bases sitting between them. The germline V gene encodes CDR1 SGHTA and CDR2 FQGTGA. CDR3 size: 13 residues. CDR3 DNA sequence: TGTGCCAGCAGCTCACAGGAGAACACTGAAGCTTTCTTT. Protein sequence: CASSSQENTEAFF.

This clone was recorded once. The V and J genes are TRBV2 and TRBJ1-6; 7 bases are shared with TRBD1. The length of the CDR3 is 15 residues. CDR1 SNHLY and CDR2 FYNNEI come from the germline V gene. Trimming took 6 bases from V and 7 from J; bases not matched to a gene: 9. CDR3 bases: TGTGCCAGCAGAAATGCCGGGACAGCCAATTCACCCCTCCACTTT. Its protein product is CASRNAGTANSPLHF.

The rearrangement uses TRBV10-2 and TRBJ1-2; tentative D call: TRBD1 (5 bases). The CDR3 has 11 amino acids. Germline V gene data show CDR1 as WSHSY and CDR2 as SAAADI. V was cut by 7 bases and J by 4 bases, with 7 bases left in between. CDR3 DNA: TGCGCCAGCACTGGGGCCTATGGCTACACCTTC. It specifies CASTGAYGYTF.

Comments on this clone: The same CDR3 also results from other DNA sequences found in this sample. The chain uses TRBV24-1 and TRBJ2-3, with no clear D. There are 13 residues in the CDR3. Trimming removed 5 bases from V and 1 base from J, with 6 bases in between. Looked up from germline, CDR1 is KGHDR and CDR2 is SFDVKD. CDR3 DNA: TGTGCCACCAGTGTTAGGGGCACAGATACGCAGTATTTT. Encoded protein: CATSVRGTDTQYF.

This chain connects TRBV30 to TRBJ1-3; no clear D. The CDR3 spans 12 residues. CDR1 and CDR2 (germline): GTSNPN, SVGIG (reference sequence). V was cut by 0 bases and J by 4 bases, with 4 bases left in between. CDR3 DNA sequence: TGTGCCTGGAGTGTAGGGGGAAACACCATATATTTT. It yields the protein CAWSVGGNTIYF.

The chain recombines TRBV19 with TRBJ2-3; 7 bases line up with TRBD2. V lost 4 bases to trimming and J lost 0 bases; unmatched junction nucleotides: 1. The CDR3 is made up of 14 amino acids. Per germline, CDR1 LNHDA and CDR2 SQIVND (reference sequence). The CDR3 spells CASSSSGSTDTQYF. The CDR3 DNA is TGTGCCAGTAGTAGTAGCGGGAGCACAGATACGCAGTATTTT.

The chain recombines TRBV30 with TRBJ2-2; either TRBD1 or TRBD2 may fit D (6 bases each). The CDR3 sequence is 18 residues long. Between the trimmed V and J ends, which lost 1 base and 5 bases, there was a span of 23 bases. Germline CDR1 reads GTSNPN; CDR2 reads SVGIG (reference sequence). CDR3 DNA sequence: TGTGCCTGGAGTGGCCGTAGGGCAGGGGAGGATTGGACCGGGGAGCTGTTTTTT. Translated: CAWSGRRAGEDWTGELFF.

The chain carries TRBV3-1 (or the pseudogene TRBV3-2) and TRBJ1-6; D is uncertain. This CDR3 is 13 amino acids long. Germline CDR1 is LGHDT and CDR2 is YNNKEL (reference sequence). Trimming shortened V by 5 bases and J by 6 bases, and 8 bases separated the two germline ends. The CDR3 spells CASSRVTNSPLHF. The DNA of the CDR3 is TGTGCCAGCAGCAGGGTGACTAATTCACCCCTCCACTTT.

The chain uses TRBV2 and TRBJ1-2; D might be TRBD1 (6 bases). This CDR3 has 14 residues. Germline CDR1 SNHLY, CDR2 FYNNEI. V was shortened by 5 bases and J by 3 bases, with 13 bases between the two germline ends. CDR3 in DNA: TGTGCCAGCAGTAACCAGGGGCAGGACTATGGCTACACCTTC. It encodes CASSNQGQDYGYTF.

The chain recombines TRBV9 with TRBJ1-2; D remains unclear. CDR3 length equals 13 residues. Germline CDR1 is SGDLS and CDR2 is YYNGEE. Trimming shortened V by 4 bases and J by 0 bases, and 7 bases separated the two germline ends. The CDR3 DNA reads as TGTGCCAGCAGCCTAGATACTAACTATGGCTACACCTTC. It yields the protein CASSLDTNYGYTF. Supplemented by reference TRBV9 and TRBJ1-2, the full variable domain reads DSGVTQTPKHLITATGQRVTLRCSPRSGDLSVYWYQQSLDQGLQFLIQYYNGEERAKGNILERFSAQQFPDLHSELNLSSLELGDSALYFCASSLDTNYGYTFGSGTRLTVV.

This chain links TRBV24-1 with TRBJ2-1; 7 nucleotides line up with TRBD1. Germline V gene lookup returns CDR1 KGHDR and CDR2 SFDVKD. V was pared by 4 bases and J by 5 bases, with 7 bases of the junction left unmatched. This CDR3 region has 15 residues. In DNA, the CDR3 is TGTGCCACCAGTGACCCAAGGACAGGCGACAATGAGCAGTTCTTC. Its protein is CATSDPRTGDNEQFF.

There are a few counts of this clone. The V gene is TRBV7-3, the J gene TRBJ1-5; D perhaps matches TRBD1 (5 bases). Per germline, CDR1 SGHTA and CDR2 FQGTGA. The CDR3 loop spans 17 amino acids. Trimming took off 4 bases at V and 2 bases at J, with 18 bases between the two ends. The CDR3 spells CASSSSRDPRGNQPQHF. In DNA, the CDR3 is TGTGCCAGCAGCTCTTCCCGGGACCCCAGGGGCAATCAGCCCCAGCATTTT.